Following are 27 T cell receptor beta chains from one sample sequenced in a study of blood T cell repertoires in COVID-19. Sequencing used immunoSEQ multiplex PCR; TCRdb keeps in-frame clones, though not all of them. This sample yields some 210,000 clones, of which roughly four fifths are seen a single time; approximately 12% belongs to the top ten. Material for sequencing was peripheral blood. These TCRs come from a woman in her forties with acute or convalescent COVID-19.

This rearrangement joins TRBV12-3 or TRBV12-4 to TRBJ1-1; D may be TRBD1 (5 bases). Trimming left V 5 bases short and J 5 bases short, with 12 bases between. This CDR3 contains 13 residues. CDR3 sequence reads: CASSPQGRTEAFF. The DNA of the CDR3 is TGTGCCAGCAGTCCCCAGGGAAGGACTGAAGCTTTCTTT.

This chain connects TRBV11-2 to TRBJ2-1, with D possibly matching TRBD2 (6 bases). The CDR3 contains 15 residues. Trimming shortened V by 1 base and J by 1 base, and 8 bases separated the two germline ends. Germline CDR1 is SGHAT and CDR2 is FQNNGV. CDR3 in DNA: TGTGCCAGCAGCTTAGCGGGGGTATCCTACAATGAGCAGTTCTTC. Translated: CASSLAGVSYNEQFF.

The chain is built from TRBV28 and TRBJ2-1, with TRBD2 identical over 9 bases. This CDR3 contains 17 residues. The junction had 15 bases not matched to a gene; V was cut back by 4 bases and J by 8 bases. Per germline, CDR1 MDHEN and CDR2 SYDVKM. The CDR3 coding sequence is TGTGCCAGCAGTTCGGAACTAGCGGGTCCCCCCGTGGATGAGCAGTTCTTC. This codes for CASSSELAGPPVDEQFF.

V is TRBV12-5 and J is TRBJ2-7; D is possibly TRBD2 (5 bases). The CDR3 contains 12 residues. Germline V gene data show CDR1 as LGHNT and CDR2 as FRNRAP. Trimming removed 7 bases at V and 4 bases at J, with 11 bases between. CDR3 DNA sequence: TGTGCTAGTGCGGAATGGGAGTACGAGCAGTACTTC. This translates into CASAEWEYEQYF.

The chain recombines TRBV21-1 with TRBJ2-1; the D segment call TRBD2 is taken from the table without a DNA check. TRBV21-1 is designated a pseudogene. CDR3 length: 14 amino acids. CDR3 loop: CASSPASGTLEQFF. As DNA, the CDR3 is TGTGCCAGCAGCCCGGCTAGCGGGACTCTTGAGCAGTTCTTC.

The V gene is TRBV19, the J gene TRBJ1-1; the D gene is possibly TRBD1 (6 bases). Looked up from germline, CDR1 is LNHDA and CDR2 is SQIVND (reference sequence). V dropped 5 bases and J dropped 2 bases, with 12 bases sitting between them. The CDR3 covers 14 residues. The DNA of the CDR3 is TGTGCCAGTAGTCCTAGGGGGATCAACACTGAAGCTTTCTTT. Translation: CASSPRGINTEAFF. Variable domain in full (rest from reference TRBV19 and TRBJ1-1): DGGITQSPKYLFRKEGQNVTLSCEQNLNHDAMYWYRQDPGQGLRLIYYSQIVNDFQKGDIAEGYSVSREKKESFPLTVTSAQKNPTAFYLCASSPRGINTEAFFGQGTRLTVV.

CDR3: CASSRETSEQYF. The CDR3 DNA reads TGCGCCAGCAGCCGGGAAACTAGCGAGCAGTACTTC. The V and J genes are TRBV5-1 and TRBJ2-7, with a tentative D call TRBD2 (5 bases). The germline gives CDR1 SGHRS, CDR2 YFSETQ. V lost 4 bases, J lost 6 bases, and 11 bases lay in between. CDR3 size: 12 residues.

This chain joins TRBV4-2 and TRBJ2-2, with D possibly matching TRBD2 (6 bases). The germline V and J ends were trimmed by 1 base and 4 bases, with 13 bases remaining between them. Looked up from germline, CDR1 is LGHNA and CDR2 is YNFKEQ. The CDR3 is 16 amino acids. CDR3 nucleotides: TGTGCCAGCAGCCAAGCCGGGGACTCTAGCACCGGGGAGCTGTTTTTT. This codes for CASSQAGDSSTGELFF.

V and J are TRBV4-1 and TRBJ2-7; D uncertain. CDR1 MGHRA and CDR2 YSYEKL come from the germline V gene. The ends were cut back, 0 bases at V and 6 bases at J, with 12 bases in the middle. The CDR3 sequence is 14 residues long. The CDR3 bases are TGCGCCAGCAGCCAAGATCCCGAATTCGGCGAGCAGTACTTC. Translated: CASSQDPEFGEQYF.

The rearrangement joins TRBV11-1 to TRBJ1-5; D uncertain. This CDR3 is 13 amino acids long. The germline CDR1 and CDR2 sequences are SGHAT and FQDESV (reference sequence). V lost 3 bases and J lost 5, with 8 bases in between. CDR3: CASSFGLDQPQHF. CDR3 sequence (DNA): TGTGCCAGCAGCTTCGGCCTAGATCAGCCCCAGCATTTT. Together with reference TRBV11-1 and TRBJ1-5, the CDR3 gives the full variable domain: EAEVAQSPRYKITEKSQAVAFWCDPISGHATLYWYRQILGQGPELLVQFQDESVVDDSQLPKDRFSAERLKGVDSTLKIQPAELGDSAMYLCASSFGLDQPQHFGDGTRLSIL.

This chain connects TRBV5-5 to TRBJ2-2; D possibly corresponds to TRBD1 (5 bases). This CDR3 is built from 14 residues. The germline V gene has CDR1 SGHKS and CDR2 YYEKEE (reference sequence). V lost 0 bases to trimming and J lost 8 bases, with 11 bases between them. The CDR3 DNA follows: TGTGCCAGCAGCTTGGCGGCAGGGTGGGGGGAGCTGTTTTTT. It specifies CASSLAAGWGELFF.

The chain recombines TRBV5-6 with TRBJ2-5; 9 bases line up with TRBD2. Germline CDR1 and CDR2: SGHDT and YYEEEE. This CDR3 spans 17 amino acids. The V segment lost 2 bases and the J segment 2 bases; nucleotides outside the gene matches: 10. CDR3 in amino acids: CASSFTAGGERQETQYF. CDR3 sequence (DNA): TGTGCCAGCAGCTTCACAGCGGGAGGTGAAAGGCAAGAGACCCAGTACTTC.

This chain links TRBV27 with TRBJ2-3; TRBD2 aligns across 11 bases. J lost 3 bases, V lost 5 bases, and 7 bases had no gene match. Per germline, CDR1 MNHEY and CDR2 SMNVEV (reference sequence). This CDR3 is built from 16 residues. The CDR3 sequence: CASSRRLAGMTDTQYF. CDR3 DNA sequence: TGTGCCAGCAGTAGGCGACTAGCGGGAATGACAGATACGCAGTATTTT.

The CDR3 coding sequence is TGTGCCAGCAGCGCGGGCTGGGGGACAGTCTCTATTGGCTACACCTTC. Translating gives CASSAGWGTVSIGYTF. The rearrangement uses TRBV7-9 and TRBJ1-2; 7 nucleotides match TRBD1. Germline CDR1 and CDR2: SEHNR and FQNEAQ (reference sequence). V shed 5 bases, J shed 7 bases, and the junction held 16 bases outside the gene matches. The CDR3 has 16 amino acids.

The chain has TRBV3-1 (or the pseudogene TRBV3-2) and TRBJ1-6; maybe TRBD1 (6 bases). The CDR3 loop spans 15 amino acids. V lost 3 bases, J lost 8 bases, and 14 bases lay in between. Germline values: CDR1 LGHDT, CDR2 YNNKEL (reference sequence). The CDR3 here is CASSQYRGLDSPLHF. CDR3 bases: TGTGCCAGCAGCCAGTATAGGGGGTTGGATTCACCCCTCCACTTT.

This rearrangement joins TRBV5-1 to TRBJ2-7; no clear D gene. This CDR3 has 13 residues. The V end was cut by 0 bases, the J end by 1 base, with 5 bases between. Germline V gene lookup returns CDR1 SGHRS and CDR2 YFSETQ. DNA for the CDR3: TGCGCCAGCAGCTTGGATCGTTCCTACGAGCAGTACTTC. It is translated as CASSLDRSYEQYF.

The chain carries TRBV5-1 and TRBJ1-5, with a tentative D call TRBD1 (5 bases). CDR1 and CDR2 (germline): SGHRS, YFSETQ. The V gene lost 7 bases and the J gene lost 8 bases, with 19 bases spanning the gap. This CDR3 spans 14 amino acids. DNA for the CDR3: TGCGCCAGCTCAATAGCCGGGGGGGGAGAGCCCCAGCATTTT. Translation gives CASSIAGGGEPQHF.

This clone was detected once. The CDR3 coding sequence is TGCGCCAGCAGCCAAGTTCTCCGGGCAGATACGCAGTATTTT. Protein sequence: CASSQVLRADTQYF. The chain uses TRBV4-1 and TRBJ2-3, with D hard to call. V gave up 1 base and J gave up 4 bases, with 9 bases separating them. Germline values: CDR1 MGHRA, CDR2 YSYEKL. The CDR3 length is 14 residues.

The chain carries TRBV11-3 and TRBJ2-3, with 10 nucleotides matching TRBD2. Germline V lookup: CDR1 SGHNT, CDR2 YENEEA. V was pared by 8 bases and J by 0 bases, with 2 bases of the junction left unmatched. The CDR3 has 14 residues. The CDR3 bases are TGTGCCAGCGGACTAGCGGCTAGCACAGATACGCAGTATTTT. The encoded protein is CASGLAASTDTQYF.

The chain is built from TRBV19 and TRBJ1-2; D gene ambiguous. Germline assignment: CDR1 LNHDA and CDR2 SQIVND (reference sequence). Trimming took off 3 bases at V and 1 base at J, with 12 bases between the two ends. CDR3 size: 15 residues. The chain's CDR3 is CASSMVQPNNYGYTF. The DNA for the CDR3 is TGTGCCAGTAGTATGGTACAGCCCAATAACTATGGCTACACCTTC.

The chain recombines TRBV29-1 with TRBJ2-3, with TRBD1 as a possible D gene (5 bases). CDR1 and CDR2 (germline): SQVTM, ANQGSEA. The CDR3 is 11 amino acids. V was clipped by 4 bases and J by 5 bases, with 7 bases between them. The chain's CDR3 is CSVVRGDTQYF. DNA of the CDR3: TGCAGCGTTGTAAGGGGAGATACGCAGTATTTT.

V is TRBV29-1 and J is TRBJ2-7; D may be TRBD2 (5 bases). This CDR3 spans 18 amino acids. CDR1 SQVTM and CDR2 ANQGSEA come from the germline V gene. V was clipped by 0 bases and J by 0 bases, with 21 bases between them. In DNA, the CDR3 is TGCAGCGTTGAAGAAACGGTTGTGGCGGGTAAGATCTCCTACGAGCAGTACTTC. Its translation: CSVEETVVAGKISYEQYF.

The genes are TRBV4-1 and TRBJ2-1; D perhaps matches TRBD2 (5 bases). This CDR3 spans 17 amino acids. Per germline, CDR1 MGHRA and CDR2 YSYEKL. Trimming stripped 0 bases from V and 0 bases from J, with 12 bases between. The CDR3 sequence: CASSQDGWERSYNEQFF. The CDR3 DNA sequence: TGCGCCAGCAGCCAAGATGGGTGGGAGCGCTCCTACAATGAGCAGTTCTTC.

V usage is TRBV5-1 and J usage is TRBJ2-3; TRBD2 matches 8 bases. Trimming took 3 bases from V and 5 from J; bases not matched to a gene: 11. The CDR3 loop spans 16 amino acids. Germline CDR1 reads SGHRS; CDR2 reads YFSETQ. The CDR3 region is CASSSRARGAQDTQYF. The CDR3, as DNA: TGCGCCAGCAGCTCCCGGGCGCGGGGGGCACAAGATACGCAGTATTTT.

The chain joins TRBV14 to TRBJ2-1; the match to TRBD2 covers 13 bases. The CDR3 contains 19 residues. Germline loops: CDR1 SGHDN, CDR2 FVKESK. Trimming removed 5 bases from V and 9 bases from J; junction bases left unmatched: 19. CDR3: CASSRHRGLAGTQRGEQFF. The CDR3 DNA sequence: TGTGCCAGCAGCAGACACAGGGGACTAGCGGGAACCCAACGAGGTGAGCAGTTCTTC.

The chain recombines TRBV12-3 or TRBV12-4 with TRBJ2-1; unclear D gene. V shed 2 bases and J shed 5 bases, with 7 bases lying between them. This CDR3 has 13 amino acids. CDR3 residues: CASSLLLDNEQFF. CDR3 DNA: TGTGCCAGCAGTTTATTGTTAGACAATGAGCAGTTCTTC.

The chain combines TRBV3-1 (or the pseudogene TRBV3-2) with TRBJ2-5, with D maybe TRBD1 (6 bases). Germline V lookup: CDR1 LGHDT, CDR2 YNNKEL (reference sequence). This CDR3 is 15 amino acids long. The V end lost 2 bases, the J end lost 2 bases, and 12 bases lay between the germline ends. The CDR3 bases are TGTGCCAGCAGCCAAAGTGGGGGCCCACAAGAGACCCAGTACTTC. This gives the protein CASSQSGGPQETQYF.